This T cell receptor beta chain was identified during a study of T-cell memory formation after mild COVID-19. Regarding the study as a whole: A balance of CD4 and CD8 characterized clones contracting day 15 to 85, whereas later expanders leaned CD4+. Specificity for SARS-CoV-2 was not confirmed among the second-wave clones peaking on day 37.

TCRdb independently ran MiXCR on the 5' RACE reads; one entry per CDR3 protein. Here the sample spans 550,000 to 600,000 distinct CDR3 sequences, less than 25% being singletons. Concerning this clonotype itself: Its specificity is not known.

The CDR3 is 16 residues long. Germline V gives CDR1 GTSNPN, CDR2 SVGIG (reference sequence). V lost 0 bases and J lost 4, with 13 bases in between. Input material: PBMCs or a T cell subset sorted from them (not recorded which). The receptor's source is an adult woman who had mild COVID-19 (a few samples of this study predate the infection). Cell type and time point are not known. The chain is built from TRBV30 and TRBJ2-6; the D gene could be TRBD1 or TRBD2 (6 bases each). For the CDR3, the DNA is TGTGCCTGGAGTGTTTGGGGGGCTGGCGGGGCCAACGTCCTGACTTTC. Translating gives CAWSVWGAGGANVLTF.